This TCR beta chain is drawn from a study of blood T cell repertoires in COVID-19 (dated by TCRdb to 2018 to 2021). Background on the whole study: Samples from collaborators originated in the United States, Italy and Spain and spanned both the acute and convalescent phases of COVID-19. Samples were obtained from the ongoing ImmuneRACE study (first 160 participants) and from approximately 1,200 subjects provided by 6 global collaborators. The dataset comprised deeply sampled blood TCRbeta repertoires from subjects exposed to, actively infected with, or recovered from COVID-19. The sample metadata nearly always contained a de-identified subject ID, COVID-19 status, age in years and sex. The material from the prospective study consisted of cDNA or gDNA derived from T cells, B-cell-depleted T cells, or PBMCs. Where available, HLA class I and class II types were obtained from metadata supplied by the sample provider rather than from assay-based typing. The repertoires were released in a freely available public database intended as a resource for research on the immune response to SARS-CoV-2.

TCRbeta CDR3 regions were amplified from genomic DNA using the immunoSEQ Assay, a bias-controlled multiplex PCR. Per the original workflow: The number of nucleated cells in each sample was estimated by amplification of reference gene primers within the assay. To quantify the absolute abundance of each unique TCRbeta CDR3 rearrangement, sequence reads were collapsed and filtered. For each sample, productive Simpson clonality was calculated as the square root of Simpson's diversity index across productive rearrangements. In TCRdb, the immuneACCESS table is reduced to in-frame sequences with V and J assigned. These tables do not hold every clone; where another copy was compared, an unresolved V gene accounts for under half, and the others remain unexplained. The V and J calls and clone size were taken over from that table, and D and trimming were inferred from the DNA. The sample has around 370,000 clones on record, around 91% of them singletons. The ten largest clonotypes hold around 3.5% of the sample.

The cysteine opens and the phenylalanine closes a CDR3 of 15 amino acids. This entry keeps only the CDR3 DNA: 45 bases, framed from base 1. V has 4 bases trimmed and J has 2 bases trimmed; junction bases matching no gene number 5. According to the germline V gene (reference sequence), CDR1 reads MNHNY and CDR2 reads SVGAGI. Samples from volunteer blood donors who had recovered from COVID-19 were contributed by a second Seattle source. Whole blood was collected in K2EDTA tubes by collaborating institutions according to the institutions' own protocols. Collaborator samples were shipped for TCRbeta analysis as frozen whole blood, isolated PBMCs, or DNA extracted from either sample type. Findings and caveats that apply to the study as a whole: The quantity of clinical and demographic metadata differed by source and by participant and was supplied without curation.

Concerning this clone: The target of this receptor is not known. There are no base qualities to consult, and no much larger clone falls within one base.

The source is a woman aged 18-35 years who had recovered from COVID-19. The sequenced material came from peripheral blood. Recombination connected TRBV6-6 to TRBJ1-1; TRBD1 agrees with 9 junctional bases. The DNA reads as follows: TGTGCCAGCAGTTGGGACAGGGAAACCAACACTGAAGCTTTCTTT. This translates into CASSWDRETNTEAFF.